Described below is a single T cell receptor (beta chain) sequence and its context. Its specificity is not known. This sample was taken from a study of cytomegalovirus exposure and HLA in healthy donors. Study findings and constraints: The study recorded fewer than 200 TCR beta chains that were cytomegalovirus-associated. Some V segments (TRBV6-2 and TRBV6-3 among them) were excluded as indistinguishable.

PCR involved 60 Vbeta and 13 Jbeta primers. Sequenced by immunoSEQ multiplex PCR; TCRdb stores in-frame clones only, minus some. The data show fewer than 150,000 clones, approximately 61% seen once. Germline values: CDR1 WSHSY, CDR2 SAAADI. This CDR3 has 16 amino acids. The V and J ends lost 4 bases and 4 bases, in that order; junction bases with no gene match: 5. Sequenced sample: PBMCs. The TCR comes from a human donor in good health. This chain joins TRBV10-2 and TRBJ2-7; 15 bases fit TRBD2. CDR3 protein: CASSGPGLAGGYEQYF. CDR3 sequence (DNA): TGCGCCAGCAGTGGTCCGGGACTAGCGGGAGGTTACGAGCAGTACTTC.